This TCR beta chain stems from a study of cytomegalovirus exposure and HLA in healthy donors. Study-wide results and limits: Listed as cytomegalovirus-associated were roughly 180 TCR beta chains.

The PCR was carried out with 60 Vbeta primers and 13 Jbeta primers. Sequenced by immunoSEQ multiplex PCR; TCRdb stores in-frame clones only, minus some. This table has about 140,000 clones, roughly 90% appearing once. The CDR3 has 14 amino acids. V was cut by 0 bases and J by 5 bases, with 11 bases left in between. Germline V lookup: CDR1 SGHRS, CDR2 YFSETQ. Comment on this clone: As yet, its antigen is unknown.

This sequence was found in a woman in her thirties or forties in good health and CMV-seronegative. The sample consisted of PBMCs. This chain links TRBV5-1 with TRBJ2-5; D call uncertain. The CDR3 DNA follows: TGCGCCAGCAGCTTGGGACTCCTTTCGGAGACCCAGTACTTC. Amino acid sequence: CASSLGLLSETQYF. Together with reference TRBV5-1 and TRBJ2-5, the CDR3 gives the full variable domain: KAGVTQTPRYLIKTRGQQVTLSCSPISGHRSVSWYQQTPGQGLQFLFEYFSETQRNKGNFPGRFSGRQFSNSRSEMNVSTLELGDSALYLCASSLGLLSETQYFGPGTRLLVL.